This TCR beta chain appears in the sequencing data of a study of blood T cell repertoires in COVID-19. TCRdb keeps only in-frame clones here, not all; method: immunoSEQ multiplex PCR. The sample contains about 200,000 clones, roughly 82% of which appear only once. This clonotype was sampled from a man aged 35 to 55 with acute COVID-19. The material sequenced was PBMCs or T cells enriched from blood (not recorded which).

The CDR3 is CASSEGKGQFSNQPQHF. The CDR3 DNA follows: TGTGCCAGCAGTGAAGGGAAGGGACAGTTTAGCAATCAGCCCCAGCATTTT. The V and J genes are TRBV6-1 and TRBJ1-5; the match to TRBD1 covers 7 bases. The J segment lost 0 bases and the V segment lost 1 base, leaving 6 bases of the junction unmatched. Germline-derived CDR1 and CDR2 are MNHNS and SASEGT. This CDR3 contains 17 residues.